This T cell receptor (beta chain) was observed in a study of T-cell memory formation after mild COVID-19. Looked up from germline, CDR1 is SGHTA and CDR2 is FQGNSA. After removal of 8 bases from V and 5 bases from J, the junction contained 10 bases not matched to a gene. This CDR3 is 14 amino acids long. In this sample, this clonotype turned up a few times. Its antigen is unknown. Study-wide results and limits: Among clones contracting day 15 to 85, CD4/CD8 was balanced, whereas later expanders leaned CD4+.

The authors produced TCR alpha and TCR beta cDNA libraries with sample barcodes and UMIs by 5'RACE using constant-segment primers. MiXCR, run by TCRdb on the 5' RACE reads, gives a single entry per CDR3 protein. The table lists 200,000 to 250,000 distinct CDR3 sequences, roughly a tenth of them singletons. The sequenced sample was PBMCs or a T cell subset sorted from them (not recorded which). The source is a man younger than 30 who had mild COVID-19 (a few samples of this study predate the infection). Cell type and time point are not known. V gene TRBV7-2 combines with J gene TRBJ2-5; 8 bases line up with TRBD2. The CDR3 DNA reads as TGTGCCAGCCGATCAAGCGGGGGAAGGGAGACCCAGTACTTC. This codes for CASRSSGGRETQYF.